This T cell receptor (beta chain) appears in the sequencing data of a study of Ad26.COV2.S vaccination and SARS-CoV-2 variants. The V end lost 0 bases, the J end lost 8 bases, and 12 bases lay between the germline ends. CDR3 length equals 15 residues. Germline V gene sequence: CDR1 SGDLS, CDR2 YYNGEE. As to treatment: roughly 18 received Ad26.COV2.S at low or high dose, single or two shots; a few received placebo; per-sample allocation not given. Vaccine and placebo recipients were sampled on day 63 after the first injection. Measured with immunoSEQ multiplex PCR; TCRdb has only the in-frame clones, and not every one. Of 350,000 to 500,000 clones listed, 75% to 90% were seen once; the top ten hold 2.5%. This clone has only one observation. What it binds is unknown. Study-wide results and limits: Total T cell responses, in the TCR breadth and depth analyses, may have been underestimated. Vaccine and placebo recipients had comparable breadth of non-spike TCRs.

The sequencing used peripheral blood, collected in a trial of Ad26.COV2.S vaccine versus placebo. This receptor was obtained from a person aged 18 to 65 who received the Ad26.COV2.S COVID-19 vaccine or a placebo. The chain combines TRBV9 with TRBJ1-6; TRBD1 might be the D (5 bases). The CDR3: CASSVGSGRDSPLHF. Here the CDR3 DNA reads TGTGCCAGCAGCGTAGGTTCGGGACGTGATTCACCCCTCCACTTT.